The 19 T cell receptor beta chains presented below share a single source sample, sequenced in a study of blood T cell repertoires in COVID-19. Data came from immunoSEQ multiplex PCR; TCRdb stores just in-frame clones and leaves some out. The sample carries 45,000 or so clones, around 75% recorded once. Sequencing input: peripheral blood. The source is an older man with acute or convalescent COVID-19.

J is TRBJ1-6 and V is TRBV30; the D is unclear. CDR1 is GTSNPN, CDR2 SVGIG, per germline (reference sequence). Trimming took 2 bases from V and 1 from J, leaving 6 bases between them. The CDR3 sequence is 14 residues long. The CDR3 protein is CAWSQSSYNSPLHF. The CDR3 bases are TGTGCCTGGAGTCAGTCGTCCTATAATTCACCCCTCCACTTT. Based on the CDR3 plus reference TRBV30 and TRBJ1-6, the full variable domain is SQTIHQWPATLVQPVGSPLSLECTVEGTSNPNLYWYRQAAGRGLQLLFYSVGIGQISSEVPQNLSASRPQDRQFILSSKKLLLSDSGFYLCAWSQSSYNSPLHFGNGTRLTVT.

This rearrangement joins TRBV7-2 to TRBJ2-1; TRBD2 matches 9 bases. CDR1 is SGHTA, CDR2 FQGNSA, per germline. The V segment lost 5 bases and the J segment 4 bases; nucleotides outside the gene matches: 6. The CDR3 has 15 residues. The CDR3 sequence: CASSGLAGYYNEQFF. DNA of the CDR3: TGTGCCAGCAGCGGGCTAGCGGGATATTACAATGAGCAGTTCTTC.

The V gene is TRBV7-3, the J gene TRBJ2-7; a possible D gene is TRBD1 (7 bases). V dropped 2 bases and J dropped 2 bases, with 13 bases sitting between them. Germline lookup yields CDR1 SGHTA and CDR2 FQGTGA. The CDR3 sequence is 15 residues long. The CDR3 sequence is CASSLWGGTAYEQYF. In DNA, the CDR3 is TGTGCCAGCAGCTTATGGGGCGGGACAGCCTACGAGCAGTACTTC.

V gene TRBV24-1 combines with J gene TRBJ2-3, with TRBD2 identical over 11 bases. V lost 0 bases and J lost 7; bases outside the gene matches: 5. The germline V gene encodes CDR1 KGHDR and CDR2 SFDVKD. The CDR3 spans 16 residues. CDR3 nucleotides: TGTGCCACCAGTGATTTGCAAACTAGCGGGAGAAATACGCAGTATTTT. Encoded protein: CATSDLQTSGRNTQYF.

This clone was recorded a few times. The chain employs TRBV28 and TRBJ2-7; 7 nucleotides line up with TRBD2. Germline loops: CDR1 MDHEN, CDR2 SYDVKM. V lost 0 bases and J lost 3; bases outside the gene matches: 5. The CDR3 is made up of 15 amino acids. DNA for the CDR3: TGTGCCAGCAGTTTATGGGCTAGCGGTGACTACGAGCAGTACTTC. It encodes CASSLWASGDYEQYF.

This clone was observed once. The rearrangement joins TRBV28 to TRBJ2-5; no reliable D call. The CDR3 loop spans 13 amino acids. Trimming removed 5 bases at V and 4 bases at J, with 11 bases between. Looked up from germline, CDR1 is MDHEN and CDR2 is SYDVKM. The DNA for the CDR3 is TGTGCCAGCAGTCTCCGCGCGCCAGAGACCCAGTACTTC. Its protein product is CASSLRAPETQYF.

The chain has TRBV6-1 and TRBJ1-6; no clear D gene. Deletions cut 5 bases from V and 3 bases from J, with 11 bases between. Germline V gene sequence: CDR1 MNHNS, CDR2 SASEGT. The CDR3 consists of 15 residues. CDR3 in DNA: TGTGCCAGCAGTTTGAACAGCCGCTATAATTCACCCCTCCACTTT. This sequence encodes CASSLNSRYNSPLHF.

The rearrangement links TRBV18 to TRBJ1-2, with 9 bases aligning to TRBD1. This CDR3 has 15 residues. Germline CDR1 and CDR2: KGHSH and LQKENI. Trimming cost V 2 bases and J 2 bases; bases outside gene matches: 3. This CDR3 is CASSPIGQGNYGYTF. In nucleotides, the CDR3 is TGTGCCAGCTCACCAATCGGACAGGGGAACTATGGCTACACCTTC.

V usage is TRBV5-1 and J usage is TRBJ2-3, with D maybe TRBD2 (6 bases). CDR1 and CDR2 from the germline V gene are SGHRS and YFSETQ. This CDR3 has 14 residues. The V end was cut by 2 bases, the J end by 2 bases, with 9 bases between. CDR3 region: CASSLSSATDTQYF. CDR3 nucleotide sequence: TGCGCCAGCAGCTTATCTAGCGCCACAGATACGCAGTATTTT.

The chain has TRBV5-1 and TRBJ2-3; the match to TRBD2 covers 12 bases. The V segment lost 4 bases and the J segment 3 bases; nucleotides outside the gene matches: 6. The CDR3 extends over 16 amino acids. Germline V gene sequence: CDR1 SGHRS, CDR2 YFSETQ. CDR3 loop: CASSRVTSGRTDTQYF. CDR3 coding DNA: TGCGCCAGCAGCCGGGTGACTAGCGGGAGAACAGATACGCAGTATTTT. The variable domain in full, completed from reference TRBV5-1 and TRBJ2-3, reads KAGVTQTPRYLIKTRGQQVTLSCSPISGHRSVSWYQQTPGQGLQFLFEYFSETQRNKGNFPGRFSGRQFSNSRSEMNVSTLELGDSALYLCASSRVTSGRTDTQYFGPGTRLTVL.

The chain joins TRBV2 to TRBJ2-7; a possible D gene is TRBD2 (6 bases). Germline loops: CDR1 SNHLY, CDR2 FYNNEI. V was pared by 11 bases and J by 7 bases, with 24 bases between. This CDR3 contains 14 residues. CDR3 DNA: TGTGCCGGAAATTCGGGGAGGTCCTACGGTGAGCAGTACTTC. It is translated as CAGNSGRSYGEQYF.

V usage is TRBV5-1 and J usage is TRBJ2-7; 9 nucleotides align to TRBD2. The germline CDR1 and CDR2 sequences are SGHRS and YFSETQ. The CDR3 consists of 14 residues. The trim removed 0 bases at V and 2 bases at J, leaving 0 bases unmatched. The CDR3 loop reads CASSLVAGAYEQYF. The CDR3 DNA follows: TGCGCCAGCAGCTTGGTAGCGGGGGCCTACGAGCAGTACTTC.

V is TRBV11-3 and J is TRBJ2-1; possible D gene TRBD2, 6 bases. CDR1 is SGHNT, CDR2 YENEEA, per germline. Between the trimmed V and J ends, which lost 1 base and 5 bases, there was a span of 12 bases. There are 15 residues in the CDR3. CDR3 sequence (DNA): TGTGCCAGCAGCTTAGCAGCGGGTCTGGACAATGAGCAGTTCTTC. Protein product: CASSLAAGLDNEQFF. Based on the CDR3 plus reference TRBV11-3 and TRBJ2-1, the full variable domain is EAGVVQSPRYKIIEKKQPVAFWCNPISGHNTLYWYLQNLGQGPELLIRYENEEAVDDSQLPKDRFSAERLKGVDSTLKIQPAELGDSAVYLCASSLAAGLDNEQFFGPGTRLTVL.

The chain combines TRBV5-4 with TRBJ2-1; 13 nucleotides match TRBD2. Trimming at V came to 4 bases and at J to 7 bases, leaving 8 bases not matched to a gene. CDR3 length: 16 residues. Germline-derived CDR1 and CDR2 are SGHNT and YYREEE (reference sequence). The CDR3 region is CASSVRTSGSLNEQFF. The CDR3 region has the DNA TGTGCCAGCAGCGTAAGGACTAGCGGGAGTTTAAATGAGCAGTTCTTC.

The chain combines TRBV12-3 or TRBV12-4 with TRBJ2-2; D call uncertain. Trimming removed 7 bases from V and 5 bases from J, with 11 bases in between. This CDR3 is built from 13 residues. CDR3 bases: TGTGCCAGCAAACGAATCGAGACCGGGGAGCTGTTTTTT. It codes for CASKRIETGELFF.

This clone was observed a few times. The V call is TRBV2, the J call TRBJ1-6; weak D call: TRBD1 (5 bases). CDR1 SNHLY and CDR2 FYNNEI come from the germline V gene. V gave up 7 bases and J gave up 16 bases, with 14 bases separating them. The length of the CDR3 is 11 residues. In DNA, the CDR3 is TGTGCCAGCACGGGGGGACGGCGGCTCCACTTT. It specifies CASTGGRRLHF.

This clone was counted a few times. CDR3 nucleotides: TGTGCCAGCAGCGGAGACAGGGACAATTCACCCCTCCACTTT. Translated, it gives CASSGDRDNSPLHF. V usage is TRBV7-9 and J usage is TRBJ1-6, with TRBD1 identical over 7 bases. Germline CDR1 and CDR2: SEHNR and FQNEAQ (reference sequence). This CDR3 contains 14 residues. V shed 5 bases, J shed 7 bases, and the junction held 5 bases outside the gene matches.

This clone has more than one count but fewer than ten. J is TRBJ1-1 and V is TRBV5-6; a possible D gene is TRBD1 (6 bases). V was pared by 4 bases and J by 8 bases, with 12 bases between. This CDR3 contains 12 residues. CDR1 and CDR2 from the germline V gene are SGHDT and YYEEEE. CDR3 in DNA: TGTGCCAGCAGCCTCAGGGGTAACGAAGCTTTCTTT. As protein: CASSLRGNEAFF.

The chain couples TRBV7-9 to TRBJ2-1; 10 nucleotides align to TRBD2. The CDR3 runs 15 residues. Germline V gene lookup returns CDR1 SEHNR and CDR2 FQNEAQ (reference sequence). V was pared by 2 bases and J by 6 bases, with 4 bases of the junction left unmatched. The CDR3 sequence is CASSLRSSGSNEQFF. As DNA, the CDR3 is TGTGCCAGCAGCTTAAGGTCTAGCGGGAGCAATGAGCAGTTCTTC.